This TCR beta chain is from a study of T cells after yellow fever vaccination. Study-level points and caveats: In FACS-sorted repertoires, abundant clonotypes from the bulk population could appear as contaminants. Researchers report a weaker secondary response that nonetheless peaked faster, day 5 versus 15.

This clonotype was detected many times. Its antigen remains unknown. Germline-derived CDR1 and CDR2 are DFQATT and SNEGSKA (reference sequence). CDR3 size: 15 residues. After removal of 3 bases from V and 5 bases from J, the junction contained 7 bases not matched to a gene. As TCR cDNA was made by 5'RACE template switching, a universal primer site and UMIs were added. One entry per CDR3 protein results from TCRdb running MiXCR on the 5' RACE reads. The repertoire holds under 350,000 distinct CDR3 sequences, with over 3.5% as singletons. The sequencing here drew on PBMCs, taken 5 days after the yellow fever booster vaccination. This chain connects TRBV20-1 to TRBJ2-3; TRBD2 aligns across 11 bases. This TCR derives from a man between 18 and 29 years old who received the YFV17D yellow fever vaccine. DNA of the CDR3: TGCAGTGCTAGGGAATTAGCGGGGGGGAAAGATACGCAGTATTTT. Its protein product is CSARELAGGKDTQYF.